These T cell receptor beta chains were read from a single sample in a study of T-cell reconstitution after alpha-beta-depleted transplantation in children. TCRdb redid the calling of the PCR reads with MiXCR, one entry per CDR3 protein. This sample has 490,000 or so distinct CDR3 sequences, with under 15% found just once. This specimen was PBMCs from the stem cell graft donor, taken from the stem cell graft. The receptors derive from a human donor who donated a stem cell graft to a child with combined immunodeficiency. CDR3s include the opening cysteine and the closing phenylalanine or tryptophan.

CASIRDSNYGYTF,TRBJ1-2,TRBV28
CASRSPGLRNEQYF,TRBJ2-7,TRBV6-1
CASSLPGQGPEAFF,TRBJ1-1,TRBV7-9
CASSRTEQFF,TRBJ2-1,TRBV12-3/TRBV12-4
CSVEGTKNNEQFF,TRBJ2-1,TRBV29-1
CASSWSGTNEQFF,TRBJ2-1,TRBV6-5
CASSSPTGWGKETQYF,TRBJ2-5,TRBV3-1
CASSPYRVLSYNEQFF,TRBJ2-1,TRBV18
CASSQGLLQGGGYTF,TRBJ1-2,TRBV12-3/TRBV12-4
CASSFPPLNTEAFF,TRBJ1-1,TRBV7-9
CASSPRGDSTKNIQYF,TRBJ2-4,TRBV4-2
CASSTGHPYEQYF,TRBJ2-7,TRBV5-1
CASSLTGGGWIQPQHF,TRBJ1-5,TRBV7-2
CASSLVGDGEQYF,TRBJ2-7,TRBV12-3/TRBV12-4
CAISEYRGRDYGYTF,TRBJ1-2,TRBV10-3
CASSSGQVAETQYF,TRBJ2-5,TRBV11-2
CASNQGQRNTGELFF,TRBJ2-2,TRBV6-1
CASSPRDSHADTQYF,TRBJ2-3,TRBV4-3
CASSTLLASGEQYF,TRBJ2-7,TRBV7-9
CSVPPPSGSRNEQYF,TRBJ2-7,TRBV20-1
CSVEDPQGAGEQYF,TRBJ2-7,TRBV29-1
CSVGRDYNEQFF,TRBJ2-1,TRBV29-1
CASSLDSAGGGYYGYTF,TRBJ1-2,TRBV5-5